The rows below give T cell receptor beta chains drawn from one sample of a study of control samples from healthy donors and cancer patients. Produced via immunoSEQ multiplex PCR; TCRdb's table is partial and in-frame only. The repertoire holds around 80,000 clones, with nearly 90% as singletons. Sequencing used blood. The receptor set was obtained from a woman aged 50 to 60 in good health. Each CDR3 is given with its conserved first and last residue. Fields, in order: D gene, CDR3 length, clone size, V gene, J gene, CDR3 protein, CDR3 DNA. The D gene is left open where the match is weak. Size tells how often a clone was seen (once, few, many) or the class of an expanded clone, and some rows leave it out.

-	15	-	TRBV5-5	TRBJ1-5	CASSPLRDMNQPQHF	TGTGCCAGCAGCCCACTCCGGGACATGAATCAGCCCCAGCATTTT
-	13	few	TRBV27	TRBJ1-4	CASSFLTNEKLFF	TGTGCCAGCAGTTTCCTAACTAATGAAAAACTGTTTTTT
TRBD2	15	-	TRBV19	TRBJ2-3	CASSIDPSGTLGTYF	TGTGCCAGTAGTATAGATCCTAGCGGAACCCTGGGTACGTATTTT
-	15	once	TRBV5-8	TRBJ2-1	CASVGLDGPNNEQFF	TGTGCCAGCGTGGGTTTAGACGGGCCAAACAATGAGCAGTTCTTC
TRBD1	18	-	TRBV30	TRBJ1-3	CAWGVDRGMQISGNTIYF	TGTGCCTGGGGCGTGGACAGGGGAATGCAAATCTCTGGAAACACCATATATTTT
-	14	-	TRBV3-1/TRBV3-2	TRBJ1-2	CASSPPIGEPRKTF	TGTGCCAGCAGCCCTCCTATCGGGGAGCCCCGCAAAACCTTC
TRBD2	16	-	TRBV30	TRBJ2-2	CAWRSSGGTNTGELFF	TGTGCCTGGAGATCTAGCGGGGGTACGAACACCGGGGAGCTGTTTTTT
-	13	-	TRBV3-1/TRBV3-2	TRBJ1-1	CASSQEGIGGAFF	TGTGCCAGCAGCCAAGAGGGGATCGGGGGAGCTTTCTTT
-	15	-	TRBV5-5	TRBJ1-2	CASSSWGGKRGSYTF	TGTGCCAGCAGCTCGTGGGGAGGGAAAAGAGGGAGCTACACCTTC
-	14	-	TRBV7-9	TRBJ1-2	CASSMDGSLRGYTF	TGTGCCAGCAGTATGGACGGCTCCCTGAGGGGCTACACCTTC
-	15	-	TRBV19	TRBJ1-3	CASNAGHLLGNTIYF	TGTGCCAGTAACGCTGGTCATCTACTTGGAAACACCATATATTTT
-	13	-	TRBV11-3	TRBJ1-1	CASSSRWNTEAFF	TGTGCCAGCAGCTCCCGGTGGAACACTGAAGCTTTCTTT
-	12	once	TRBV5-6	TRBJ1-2	CASSLARNLERF	TGTGCCAGCAGCTTGGCCAGGAATTTGGAACGCTTC
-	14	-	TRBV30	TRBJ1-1	CAWSVRPRNTEAFF	TGTGCCTGGAGTGTACGGCCCAGGAACACTGAAGCTTTCTTT
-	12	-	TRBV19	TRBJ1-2	CASSIDGDRYTF	TGTGCCAGTAGTATAGATGGGGATCGCTACACCTTC
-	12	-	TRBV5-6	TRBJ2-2	CASSSTVGELFF	TGTGCCAGCAGCTCGACTGTTGGGGAGCTGTTTTTT
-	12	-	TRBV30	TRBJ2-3	CAWIADTDTQYF	TGTGCCTGGATCGCCGACACAGATACGCAGTATTTT
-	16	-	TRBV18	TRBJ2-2	CASSPPADGGNGELFF	TGTGCCAGCTCACCCCCCGCTGACGGGGGAAACGGGGAGCTGTTTTTT
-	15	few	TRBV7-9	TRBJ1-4	CASRKDTEGGEKLFF	TGTGCCAGCAGAAAAGACACAGAAGGCGGAGAAAAACTGTTTTTT
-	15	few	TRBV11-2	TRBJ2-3	CASSFRIAAEDTQYF	TGTGCCAGCAGCTTTAGAATAGCGGCTGAAGATACGCAGTATTTT
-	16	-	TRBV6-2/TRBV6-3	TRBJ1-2	CASSSPGPLSNYGYTF	TGTGCCAGCAGTTCCCCGGGACCTTTGAGTAACTATGGCTACACCTTC
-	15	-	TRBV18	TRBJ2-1	CASSPRQGGYNEQFF	TGTGCCAGCTCACCACGGCAGGGAGGATACAATGAGCAGTTCTTC
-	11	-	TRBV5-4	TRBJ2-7	CASSLDYEQYF	TGTGCCAGCAGCTTGGATTACGAGCAGTACTTC
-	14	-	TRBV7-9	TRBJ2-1	CASSLDVRNNEQFF	TGTGCCAGCAGCTTAGACGTACGGAACAATGAGCAGTTCTTC
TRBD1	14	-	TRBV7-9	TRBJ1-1	CASSSLDRGDEAFF	TGTGCCAGCAGCAGCCTCGACAGGGGAGATGAAGCTTTCTTT
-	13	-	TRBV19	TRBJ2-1	CASSMVTGNEQFF	TGTGCCAGTAGTATGGTTACCGGGAATGAGCAGTTCTTC
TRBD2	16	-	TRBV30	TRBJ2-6	CAWSAGLGRGANVLTF	TGTGCCTGGAGTGCCGGACTAGGGAGAGGGGCCAACGTCCTGACTTTC
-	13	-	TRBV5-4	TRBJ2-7	CASSSGPGYEQYF	TGTGCCAGCAGCTCTGGCCCGGGCTACGAGCAGTACTTC
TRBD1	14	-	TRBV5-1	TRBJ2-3	CASSQPGQGDTQYF	TGCGCCAGCAGCCAGCCGGGACAGGGTGATACGCAGTATTTT
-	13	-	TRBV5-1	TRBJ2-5	CASSSSVQETQYF	TGCGCCAGCAGCTCAAGCGTCCAAGAGACCCAGTACTTC
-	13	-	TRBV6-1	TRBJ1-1	CASREVLNTEAFF	TGTGCCAGCAGGGAAGTTCTGAACACTGAAGCTTTCTTT
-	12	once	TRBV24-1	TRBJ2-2	CATSENTGELFF	TGTGCCACCAGTGAGAACACCGGGGAGCTGTTTTTT
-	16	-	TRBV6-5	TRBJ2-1	CASSYSVAGRKNEQFF	TGTGCCAGCAGTTACTCTGTGGCGGGCCGTAAAAATGAGCAGTTCTTC
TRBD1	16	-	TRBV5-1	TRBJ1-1	CASSLGQIFQNTEAFF	TGCGCCAGCAGCCTGGGACAGATCTTCCAGAACACTGAAGCTTTCTTT
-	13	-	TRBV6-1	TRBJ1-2	CASSEIAGVLYTF	TGTGCCAGCAGTGAAATCGCAGGGGTCCTCTACACCTTC
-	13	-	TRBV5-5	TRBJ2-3	CASSSQGGNTQYF	TGTGCCAGCAGCTCTCAAGGGGGGAATACGCAGTATTTT
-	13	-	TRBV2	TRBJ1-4	CASSFGPGEKLFF	TGTGCCAGCAGTTTTGGACCGGGTGAAAAACTGTTTTTT
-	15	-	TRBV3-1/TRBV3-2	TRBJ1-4	CASSHFPFGNEKLFF	TGTGCCAGCAGCCATTTTCCCTTCGGTAATGAAAAACTGTTTTTT
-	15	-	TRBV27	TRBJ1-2	CASSLTDISNYGYTF	TGTGCCAGCAGTTTAACGGACATTTCTAACTATGGCTACACCTTC
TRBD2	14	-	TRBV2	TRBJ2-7	CASSRRGGSYEQYF	TGTGCCAGCAGTAGGCGGGGGGGCTCCTACGAGCAGTACTTC
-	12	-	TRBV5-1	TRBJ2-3	CASSLGGDTQYF	TGCGCCAGCAGCTTGGGAGGTGATACGCAGTATTTT
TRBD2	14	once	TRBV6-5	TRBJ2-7	CASRPSGLSYEQYF	TGTGCCAGCAGGCCTAGCGGGCTCTCCTACGAGCAGTACTTC
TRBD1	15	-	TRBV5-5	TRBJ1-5	CASSQGTGRSQPQHF	TGTGCCAGCAGCCAAGGGACAGGACGAAGTCAGCCCCAGCATTTT
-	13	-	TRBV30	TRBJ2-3	CAWSVSWGSTQYF	TGTGCCTGGAGTGTTTCGTGGGGATCTACGCAGTATTTT
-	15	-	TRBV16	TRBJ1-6	CASSPGVAGNSPLHF	TGTGCCAGCAGCCCGGGGGTAGCTGGCAATTCACCCCTCCACTTT